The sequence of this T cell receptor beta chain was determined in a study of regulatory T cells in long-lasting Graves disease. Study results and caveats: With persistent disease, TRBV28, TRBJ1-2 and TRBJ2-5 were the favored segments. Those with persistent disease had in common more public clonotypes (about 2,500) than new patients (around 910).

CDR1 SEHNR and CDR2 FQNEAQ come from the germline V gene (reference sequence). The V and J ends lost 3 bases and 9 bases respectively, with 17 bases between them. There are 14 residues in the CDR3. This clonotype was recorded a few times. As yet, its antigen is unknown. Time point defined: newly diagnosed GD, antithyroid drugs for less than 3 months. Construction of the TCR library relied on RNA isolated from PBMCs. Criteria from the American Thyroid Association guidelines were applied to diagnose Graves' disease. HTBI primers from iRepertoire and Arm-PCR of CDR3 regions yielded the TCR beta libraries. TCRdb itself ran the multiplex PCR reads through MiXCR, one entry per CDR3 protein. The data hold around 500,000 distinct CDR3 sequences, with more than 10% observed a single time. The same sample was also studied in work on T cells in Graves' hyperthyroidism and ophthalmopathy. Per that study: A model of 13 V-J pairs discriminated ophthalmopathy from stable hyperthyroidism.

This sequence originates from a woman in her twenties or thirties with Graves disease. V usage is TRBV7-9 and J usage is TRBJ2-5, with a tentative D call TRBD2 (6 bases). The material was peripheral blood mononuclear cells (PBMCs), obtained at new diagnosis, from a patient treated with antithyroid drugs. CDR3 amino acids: CASSFAGRLEAQYF. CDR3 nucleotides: TGTGCCAGCAGCTTCGCGGGGCGTTTGGAGGCCCAGTACTTC.